This entry is about one TCR beta chain. As yet, its antigen is unknown. This entry is derived from a study of T cell clusters in autoimmune cytopenias. Study findings and constraints: Physiological T cell clusters of healthy donors were apparently absent in primary autoimmune cytopenia patients. A dominant lymphoma-associated repertoire apparently masked the cluster-lack signature in secondary cytopenia versus chronic lymphocytic leukemia.

TRB rearrangements were amplified by touch-down multiplex PCR with mixed TRB-A/B primers. From its re-call of the multiplex PCR reads, TCRdb lists each CDR3 protein once, without DNA. The listing records approximately 5,900 distinct CDR3 sequences. TRB was amplified from about 250 ng of peripheral blood genomic DNA per sample. Per germline, CDR1 KGHSH and CDR2 LQKENI. CDR3 length equals 18 residues. A further study also used this sample, focusing on T cell repertoires in aging, cancer and after chemotherapy. As that study records: Over several months to years, re-sampled healthy donor repertoires clearly shared clones. The whole study produced a dataset of several million TCR reads.

The clonotype comes from a human donor in good health. Material: peripheral blood. The J gene is TRBJ2-7, the V gene TRBV18; TCRdb gives TRBD2 as the D gene, but with no DNA this cannot be confirmed. The CDR3 region is CASSLEGLLTSGSYEQYF.